This TCR beta chain was captured in a study of monozygotic twins with inflammatory bowel disease. A note on this clonotype: Its cognate antigen is unknown.

The study, taken as a whole, reports: Twin pairs that were concordant did not differ from discordant pairs in repertoire similarity, possibly from limited power.

Reprocessing the 5' RACE reads, TCRdb reports a single entry for every CDR3 protein and omits DNA. In all, the sample yields about 380,000 distinct CDR3 sequences. Sequencing was performed on blood. This receptor was obtained from a human donor with ulcerative colitis or Crohn's disease, or a healthy co-twin of an affected twin (not recorded which).

This chain's CDR3 is CSGGQSYEQYF. V usage is TRBV29-1 and J usage is TRBJ2-7; TCRdb calls TRBD1, which cannot be checked without DNA. This CDR3 spans 11 amino acids. Germline CDR1 is SQVTM and CDR2 is ANQGSEA.